This T cell receptor (beta chain) was captured by sequencing in a study of T cells after yellow fever vaccination. Across the study: Low-cell-number fractions underwent preparation using SMART-Seq v4 Ultra Low Input. Study results and caveats: Most clones from primary vaccination resurfaced after the booster (nearly 97% CD4, 88% CD8).

Generation of TCR cDNA used 5'RACE template switching (which added a universal primer site and UMIs). TCRdb called the 5' RACE reads again in MiXCR, with one record for every CDR3 protein. The repertoire consists of approximately 340,000 distinct CDR3 sequences, with 8.5% to 9% occurring once and the leading ten covering 18%. CDR3 length equals 15 residues. From germline, CDR1 is GTSNPN and CDR2 SVGIG (reference sequence). With V trimmed by 1 base and J by 4 bases, 5 bases remained unmatched. This clonotype was detected only a few times. The target antigen is unknown. The clonotype comes from a man aged 18 to 35 who received the YFV17D yellow fever vaccine. The sequencing here drew on PBMCs, taken on the day of the first yellow fever vaccination. The J gene is TRBJ2-3, the V gene TRBV30, with 10 bases aligning to TRBD2. The CDR3 coding sequence is TGTGCCTGGAGTGGAGCGGGGGGGCCATCAGATACGCAGTATTTT. Translating it yields CAWSGAGGPSDTQYF.